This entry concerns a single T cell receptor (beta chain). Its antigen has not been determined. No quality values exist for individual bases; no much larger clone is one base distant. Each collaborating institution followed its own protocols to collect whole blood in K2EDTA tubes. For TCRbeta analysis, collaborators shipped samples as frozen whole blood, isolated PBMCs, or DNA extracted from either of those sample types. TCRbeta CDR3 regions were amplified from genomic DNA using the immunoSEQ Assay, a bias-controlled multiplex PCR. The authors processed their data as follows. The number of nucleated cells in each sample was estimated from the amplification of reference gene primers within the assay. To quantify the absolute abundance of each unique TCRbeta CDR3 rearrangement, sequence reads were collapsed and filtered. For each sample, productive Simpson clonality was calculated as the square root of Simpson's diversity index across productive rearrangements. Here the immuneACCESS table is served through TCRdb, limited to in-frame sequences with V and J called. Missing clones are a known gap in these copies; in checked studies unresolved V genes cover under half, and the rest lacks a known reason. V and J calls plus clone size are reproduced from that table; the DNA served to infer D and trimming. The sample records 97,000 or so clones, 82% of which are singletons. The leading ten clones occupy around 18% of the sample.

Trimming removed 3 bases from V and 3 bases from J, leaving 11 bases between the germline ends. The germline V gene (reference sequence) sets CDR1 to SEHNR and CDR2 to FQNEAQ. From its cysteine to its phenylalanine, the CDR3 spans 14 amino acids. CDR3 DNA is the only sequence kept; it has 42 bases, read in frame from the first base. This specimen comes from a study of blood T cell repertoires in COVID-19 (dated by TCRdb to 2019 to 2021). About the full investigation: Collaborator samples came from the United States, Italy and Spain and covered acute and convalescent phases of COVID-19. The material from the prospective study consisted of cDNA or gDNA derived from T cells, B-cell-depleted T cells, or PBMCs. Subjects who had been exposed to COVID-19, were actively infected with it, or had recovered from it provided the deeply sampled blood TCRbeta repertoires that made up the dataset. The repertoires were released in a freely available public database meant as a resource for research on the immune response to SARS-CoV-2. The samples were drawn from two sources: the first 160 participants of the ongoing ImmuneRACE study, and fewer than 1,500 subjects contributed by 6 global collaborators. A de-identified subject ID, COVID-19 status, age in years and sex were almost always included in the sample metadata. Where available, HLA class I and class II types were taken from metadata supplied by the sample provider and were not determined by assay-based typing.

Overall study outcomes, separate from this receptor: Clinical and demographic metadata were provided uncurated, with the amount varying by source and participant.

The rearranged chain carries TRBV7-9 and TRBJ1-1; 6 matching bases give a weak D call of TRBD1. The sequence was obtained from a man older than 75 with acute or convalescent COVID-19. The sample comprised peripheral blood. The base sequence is TGTGCCAGCAGCTTCACAGGGTCGTACACTGAAGCTTTCTTT. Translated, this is CASSFTGSYTEAFF. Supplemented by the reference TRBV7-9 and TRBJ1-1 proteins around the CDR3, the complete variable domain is DTGVSQNPRHKITKRGQNVTFRCDPISEHNRLYWYRQTLGQGPEFLTYFQNEAQLEKSRLLSDRFSAERPKGSFSTLEIQRTEQGDSAMYLCASSFTGSYTEAFFGQGTRLTVV.